One T cell receptor (beta chain) is described in this entry. Time point indicated: pretreatment peripheral blood. Trimming removed 5 bases from V and 0 bases from J, with 6 bases in between. The CDR3 is 12 amino acids. Germline-derived CDR1 and CDR2 are SQVTM and ANQGSEA. This entry is derived from a study of PD-L1 blockade in urothelial cancer. Turning to the study itself: About 90% of the 29 patients were males with bladder-origin urothelial cancer. Each patient had 0 to 3 earlier chemotherapy regimens. Analysis of blood occurred 3 weeks (second dose) and 6 weeks after treatment start. The study recovered a median of 141,255 T cells per blood sample.

Assay: immunoSEQ multiplex PCR; the TCRdb copy retains only in-frame clones and omits some. The table lists 35,000 or so clones, about 80% of them singletons. The genes are TRBV29-1 and TRBJ2-3, with D unclear. This receptor was obtained from a man in his sixties with urothelial cancer. The material was PBMCs, obtained around atezolizumab (anti-PD-L1) treatment. The CDR3 loop reads CSVLQSTDTQYF. The CDR3 nucleotides read TGCAGCGTTTTACAGAGCACAGATACGCAGTATTTT.